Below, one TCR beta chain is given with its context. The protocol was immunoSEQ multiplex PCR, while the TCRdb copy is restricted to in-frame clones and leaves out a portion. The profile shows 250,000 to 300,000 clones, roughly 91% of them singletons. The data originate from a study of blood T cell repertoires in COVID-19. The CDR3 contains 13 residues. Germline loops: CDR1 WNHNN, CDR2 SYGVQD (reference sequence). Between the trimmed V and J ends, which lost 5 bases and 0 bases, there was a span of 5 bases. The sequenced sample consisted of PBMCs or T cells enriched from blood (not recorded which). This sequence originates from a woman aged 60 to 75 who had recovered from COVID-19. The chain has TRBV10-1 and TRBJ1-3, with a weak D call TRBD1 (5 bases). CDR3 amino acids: CASSQGSGNTIYF. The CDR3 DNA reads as TGCGCCAGCAGTCAGGGCTCTGGAAACACCATATATTTT.